The 2 T cell receptor beta chains given below trace back to one sample, sequenced in a study of blood T cell repertoires in COVID-19. Assay used: immunoSEQ multiplex PCR; TCRdb lists only in-frame clones, some missing. The repertoire holds more than 35,000 clones, with around 85% as singletons. Sequencing input: peripheral blood. These TCRs come from a man in his 70s with acute or convalescent COVID-19.

This chain joins TRBV7-3 and TRBJ1-3; weak D call: TRBD1 (6 bases). V lost 5 bases and J 0 bases, leaving 8 bases between the germline ends. Germline V gene sequence: CDR1 SGHTA, CDR2 FQGTGA. The CDR3 runs to 14 residues. CDR3 DNA sequence: TGTGCCAGCAGCCAGGGGAACTCTGGAAACACCATATATTTT. Protein: CASSQGNSGNTIYF.

The chain recombines TRBV7-2 with TRBJ1-2; TRBD1 matches at 9 bases. V lost 7 bases and J lost 4; bases outside the gene matches: 10. The CDR3 sequence is 15 residues long. The germline V gene encodes CDR1 SGHTA and CDR2 FQGNSA. In nucleotides, the CDR3 is TGTGCCAGCACGGAACAGGGGGCGAATCTCTATGGCTACACCTTC. It is translated as CASTEQGANLYGYTF.